A single TCR beta chain is shown here with its context. A much larger clone is a single base away; this may be a read error. This CDR3 fails to terminate in the conserved phenylalanine or tryptophan, so it likely reflects a read error. The data belong to a study of molecular identifiers for immune sequencing clone quantification. As previously described, bulk TCR libraries were made using listed TCR primers. TCRdb fed the PCR reads into MiXCR, producing one record per CDR3 protein. The table includes some 680,000 distinct CDR3 sequences, about 25% detected once. Sorted inputs of roughly 17,000 to 1,100,000 cells, with 10%, 30% or 50% RNA, yielded naive CD8 libraries. The sample comprised naive CD8+ T cells from blood, with Jurkat cell RNA spiked in. The sample's subset: FACS-sorted CD8+CD4-CCR7+CD45RA+ naive T cells. The receptor was derived from a human donor in good health. Some libraries in this study had Jurkat cell RNA spiked in.

The CDR3 reads CASSQGGLVYEQYL. CDR3 in DNA: TGTGCCAGCAGCCAAGGCGGACTAGTTTACGAGCAGTACTTA. This chain joins TRBV14 and TRBJ2-7, with TRBD2 identical over 7 bases. The J segment lost 4 bases and the V segment lost 1 base, leaving 4 bases of the junction unmatched. Per germline, CDR1 SGHDN and CDR2 FVKESK. CDR3 size: 14 residues.